The 32 T cell receptor beta chains given below trace back to one sample, sequenced in a study of coeliac disease. Assay used: immunoSEQ multiplex PCR; TCRdb lists only in-frame clones, some missing. The sample has roughly 6,600 clones, about three fifths seen once; the top ten hold about 3.3%. What was sequenced was lamina propria lymphocytes from the gut. The receptors were gathered from a woman in her sixties with active celiac disease.

This chain links TRBV19 with TRBJ1-2, with 7 positions matching TRBD1. The CDR3 loop spans 13 amino acids. Germline V lookup: CDR1 LNHDA, CDR2 SQIVND (reference sequence). Germline trimming cut 7 bases from V and 1 base from J; bases unmatched to any gene: 3. The CDR3: CASNRDSNYGYTF. Written as DNA, the CDR3 is TGTGCCAGTAACCGGGACAGTAACTATGGCTACACCTTC.

The rearrangement joins TRBV11-2 to TRBJ2-5, with 7 bases aligning to TRBD2. The germline gives CDR1 SGHAT, CDR2 FQNNGV. V dropped 5 bases and J dropped 5; count of bases not matched to a gene: 8. CDR3 size: 14 residues. The CDR3 here is CASSPRGGRETQYF. The CDR3 DNA reads TGTGCCAGCAGCCCACGCGGGGGACGGGAGACCCAGTACTTC.

The chain is built from TRBV29-1 and TRBJ2-5, with D unresolved. This CDR3 is 13 amino acids long. V dropped 0 bases and J dropped 2 bases, with 7 bases sitting between them. Germline lookup yields CDR1 SQVTM and CDR2 ANQGSEA. CDR3 DNA: TGCAGCGTTGAAGATCTGACTCAAGAGACCCAGTACTTC. Translated: CSVEDLTQETQYF.

This clone was observed a few times. The chain recombines TRBV9 with TRBJ2-3, with D unclear. V lost 6 bases and J lost 2, with 13 bases in between. The CDR3 length is 14 residues. Germline loops: CDR1 SGDLS, CDR2 YYNGEE. CDR3 region: CASNPTGFTDTQYF. The CDR3 coding sequence is TGTGCCAGCAACCCCACCGGGTTCACAGATACGCAGTATTTT.

The rearrangement joins TRBV7-2 to TRBJ1-5, with no clear D. The V end was cut by 1 base, the J end by 4 bases, with 5 bases between. In germline, CDR1 is SGHTA, CDR2 FQGNSA. This CDR3 spans 13 amino acids. The CDR3 DNA reads TGTGCCAGCAGCTTAGGGCGGAATCAGCCCCAGCATTTT. As protein: CASSLGRNQPQHF. Supplemented by reference TRBV7-2 and TRBJ1-5, the full variable domain reads GAGVSQSPSNKVTEKGKDVELRCDPISGHTALYWYRQSLGQGLEFLIYFQGNSAPDKSGLPSDRFSAERTGGSVSTLTIQRTQQEDSAVYLCASSLGRNQPQHFGDGTRLSIL.

This clone was detected only once. The rearrangement uses TRBV6-5 and TRBJ1-1, with D possibly TRBD1 on 5 matching bases. Germline V lookup: CDR1 MNHEY, CDR2 SVGAGI. This CDR3 is 15 amino acids long. V lost 2 bases and J 2 bases, leaving 12 bases between the germline ends. DNA of the CDR3: TGTGCCAGCAGTTACGGGGCACAAGCTAACACTGAAGCTTTCTTT. Amino acids: CASSYGAQANTEAFF.

The V gene is TRBV7-2, the J gene TRBJ2-3; 7 bases are shared with TRBD1. The CDR3 extends over 14 amino acids. V trimming: 1 base; J trimming: 6 bases; junction bases outside the gene matches: 4. Germline V gene lookup returns CDR1 SGHTA and CDR2 FQGNSA. The CDR3 spells CASSLDRGSDTQYF. The CDR3 DNA follows: TGTGCCAGCAGCTTAGACAGGGGCTCCGATACGCAGTATTTT.

This rearrangement joins TRBV27 to TRBJ2-1; TRBD2 matches 10 bases. Germline values: CDR1 MNHEY, CDR2 SMNVEV (reference sequence). This CDR3 spans 15 amino acids. J lost 8 bases, V lost 5 bases, and 9 bases had no gene match. The CDR3 loop is CASSQAGGPWDEQFF. The DNA for the CDR3 is TGTGCCAGCAGTCAAGCGGGAGGGCCTTGGGATGAGCAGTTCTTC.

The gene calls are TRBV19 and TRBJ2-6; the match to TRBD1 covers 7 bases. There are 17 residues in the CDR3. Trimming removed 4 bases from V and 0 bases from J; junction bases left unmatched: 6. The germline gives CDR1 LNHDA, CDR2 SQIVND (reference sequence). CDR3 in DNA: TGTGCCAGTAGTACCGGGGACAGCAGCTCTGGGGCCAACGTCCTGACTTTC. It translates to CASSTGDSSSGANVLTF.

By share of the sample, this clone is medium-sized. This chain links TRBV28 with TRBJ2-7, with D unresolved. CDR1 and CDR2 (germline): MDHEN, SYDVKM. With 11 bases removed from V and 1 base from J, the gap between germline ends came to 12 bases. The CDR3 consists of 12 residues. DNA of the CDR3: TGTGCCGCCACGTCGGAGTCCTACGAGCAGTACTTC. Residues: CAATSESYEQYF.

The gene calls are TRBV28 and TRBJ2-7; TRBD2 agrees at 8 bases. J lost 3 bases, V lost 7 bases, and 14 bases had no gene match. Germline V gives CDR1 MDHEN, CDR2 SYDVKM. This CDR3 contains 16 residues. The CDR3 DNA sequence: TGTGCCAGCAATCCAACGGGGGGGTTGGTGAACTACGAGCAGTACTTC. Protein: CASNPTGGLVNYEQYF. The variable domain in full, completed from reference TRBV28 and TRBJ2-7, reads DVKVTQSSRYLVKRTGEKVFLECVQDMDHENMFWYRQDPGLGLRLIYFSYDVKMKEKGDIPEGYSVSREKKERFSLILESASTNQTSMYLCASNPTGGLVNYEQYFGPGTRLTVT.

Turning to this clone: A read error may account for a junction end that differs from germline. The rearrangement uses TRBV11-2 and TRBJ1-6; D gene unclear. The germline CDR1 and CDR2 sequences are SGHAT and FQNNGV. The CDR3 runs to 18 residues. The CDR3 region has the DNA TGTGCCAGCAGCTTCCCTTTATTTCCGGGATCCTCTAATTCACCCCTCCACTTT. Protein: CASSFPLFPGSSNSPLHF.

This clone has only a few counts. The rearrangement uses TRBV28 and TRBJ2-7; a weak D match, TRBD1 (6 bases). Germline V gives CDR1 MDHEN, CDR2 SYDVKM. There are 13 residues in the CDR3. V was clipped by 4 bases and J by 0 bases, with 7 bases between them. The CDR3 DNA reads TGTGCCAGCAGTTCGACAGGCTCCTACGAGCAGTACTTC. Amino acid sequence: CASSSTGSYEQYF.

The chain uses TRBV5-8 and TRBJ2-7, with D uncertain. The CDR3 has 12 residues. V was pared by 1 base and J by 0 bases, with 2 bases between. The germline V gene has CDR1 SGHTS and CDR2 YDEGEE. The CDR3 bases are TGTGCCAGCAGCTTGTACTCCTACGAGCAGTACTTC. Residues: CASSLYSYEQYF.

The chain joins TRBV25-1 to TRBJ1-1; D is perhaps TRBD1 (6 bases). V shed 6 bases and J shed 11 bases, with 22 bases lying between them. This CDR3 is 14 amino acids long. CDR1 and CDR2 (germline): MGHDK, SYGVNS. In DNA form, the CDR3 reads TGTGCCAGCAGACCGCAGGGGTCAAGTCTGAATGCTTTCTTT. This gives the protein CASRPQGSSLNAFF.

The rearrangement joins TRBV5-1 to TRBJ1-1, with 7 positions matching TRBD1. Germline assignment: CDR1 SGHRS and CDR2 YFSETQ. The V segment lost 7 bases and the J segment 8 bases; nucleotides outside the gene matches: 2. This CDR3 region has 10 residues. CDR3 coding DNA: TGCGCCAGCGAACAGGGGGAAGCTTTCTTT. This encodes CASEQGEAFF. Filled out from reference TRBV5-1 and TRBJ1-1, the complete variable domain reads KAGVTQTPRYLIKTRGQQVTLSCSPISGHRSVSWYQQTPGQGLQFLFEYFSETQRNKGNFPGRFSGRQFSNSRSEMNVSTLELGDSALYLCASEQGEAFFGQGTRLTVV.

The chain is built from TRBV9 and TRBJ2-2; 7 nucleotides line up with TRBD2. V trimming: 1 base; J trimming: 0 bases; junction bases outside the gene matches: 9. Germline assignment: CDR1 SGDLS and CDR2 YYNGEE. CDR3 length: 18 amino acids. CDR3 DNA sequence: TGTGCCAGCAGCGTAACCCCGGGAGGATTCGCGAACACCGGGGAGCTGTTTTTT. It codes for CASSVTPGGFANTGELFF.

This clone has just one count. The J gene is TRBJ1-1, the V gene TRBV29-1, with 10 bases fitting TRBD1. The CDR3 sequence is 14 residues long. Per germline, CDR1 SQVTM and CDR2 ANQGSEA. V lost 6 bases, J lost 6 bases, and 10 bases stayed unmatched. CDR3 bases: TGCAGCGTGGCCTGGACAGGGGGTCGGTCTGAAGCTTTCTTT. It encodes CSVAWTGGRSEAFF. Together with reference TRBV29-1 and TRBJ1-1, the CDR3 gives the full variable domain: SAVISQKPSRDICQRGTSLTIQCQVDSQVTMMFWYRQQPGQSLTLIATANQGSEATYESGFVIDKFPISRPNLTFSTLTVSNMSPEDSSIYLCSVAWTGGRSEAFFGQGTRLTVV.

This clone occurred a few times. J is TRBJ2-3 and V is TRBV14; D gene unclear. Germline V lookup: CDR1 SGHDN, CDR2 FVKESK. Deletions cut 3 bases from V and 0 bases from J, with 10 bases between. CDR3 length: 15 amino acids. CDR3 sequence (DNA): TGTGCCAGCAGCCAGTCTTTTTCTAGCACAGATACGCAGTATTTT. It is translated as CASSQSFSSTDTQYF.

The CDR3 sequence: CASSRWTAGAGEQYF. The CDR3 DNA reads TGTGCCAGTAGTAGGTGGACAGCCGGTGCGGGCGAGCAGTACTTC. This rearrangement joins TRBV19 to TRBJ2-7; D perhaps matches TRBD1 (6 bases). The CDR3 spans 15 residues. V was clipped by 4 bases and J by 6 bases, with 19 bases between them. In germline, CDR1 is LNHDA, CDR2 SQIVND (reference sequence). Based on the CDR3 plus reference TRBV19 and TRBJ2-7, the full variable domain is DGGITQSPKYLFRKEGQNVTLSCEQNLNHDAMYWYRQDPGQGLRLIYYSQIVNDFQKGDIAEGYSVSREKKESFPLTVTSAQKNPTAFYLCASSRWTAGAGEQYFGPGTRLTVT.

The chain is built from TRBV27 and TRBJ1-1; D unclear. Germline V gives CDR1 MNHEY, CDR2 SMNVEV (reference sequence). V was shortened by 3 bases and J by 1 base, with 6 bases between the two germline ends. This CDR3 has 13 residues. The CDR3 region has the DNA TGTGCCAGCAGTTTGGCCAGGAACACTGAAGCTTTCTTT. It encodes CASSLARNTEAFF.

The CDR3 sequence: CASSQDGRTSGRKTDTQYF. Here the CDR3 DNA reads TGCGCCAGCAGCCAAGATGGGCGGACTAGCGGGAGAAAAACAGATACGCAGTATTTT. The genes are TRBV4-3 and TRBJ2-3; the match to TRBD2 covers 13 bases. Losses at the gene ends were 0 bases for V and 3 bases for J; bases not matched to a gene: 9. CDR1 is LGHNA, CDR2 YSLEER, per germline. This CDR3 has 19 amino acids.

The J gene is TRBJ1-2, the V gene TRBV5-5; TRBD1 aligns across 8 bases. V gave up 3 bases and J gave up 5 bases; unmatched junction bases: 6. The CDR3 is made up of 14 amino acids. The germline V gene has CDR1 SGHKS and CDR2 YYEKEE (reference sequence). CDR3 in DNA: TGTGCCAGCAGCTATCCCGACAGGGGTTATGGCTACACCTTC. Protein: CASSYPDRGYGYTF.

The chain is built from TRBV30 and TRBJ1-1; D gene unclear. The CDR3 consists of 15 residues. Germline values: CDR1 GTSNPN, CDR2 SVGIG (reference sequence). Trimming took 5 bases from V and 5 from J, leaving 21 bases between them. The CDR3 DNA sequence: TGTGCCTGGGTGGAGGGAGGTGGAAGAAGGACTGAAGCTTTCTTT. Translating gives CAWVEGGGRRTEAFF.

The V call is TRBV5-1, the J call TRBJ2-5; D remains unclear. The CDR3 is 13 residues long. Germline V gives CDR1 SGHRS, CDR2 YFSETQ. Trimming stripped 1 base from V and 1 base from J, with 5 bases between. For the CDR3, the DNA is TGCGCCAGCAGCTTGACTACCCAAGAGACCCAGTACTTC. Its translation: CASSLTTQETQYF.

The V call is TRBV4-2, the J call TRBJ2-1; D is unresolved. Per germline, CDR1 LGHNA and CDR2 YNFKEQ. Trimming left V 1 base short and J 7 bases short, with 5 bases between. This CDR3 comprises 12 residues. CDR3 in amino acids: CASSQVPNEQFF. CDR3 coding DNA: TGTGCCAGCAGCCAAGTCCCGAATGAGCAGTTCTTC.

The chain combines TRBV11-2 with TRBJ2-7; 10 bases line up with TRBD1. J was trimmed by 6 bases and V by 5 bases; bases with no gene match: 10. Germline values: CDR1 SGHAT, CDR2 FQNNGV. The CDR3 loop spans 15 amino acids. The CDR3 loop reads CASSPRQGASVEQYF. In nucleotides, the CDR3 is TGTGCCAGCAGCCCCCGACAGGGGGCATCGGTCGAGCAGTACTTC.

The sample holds a few counts of this clone. The chain employs TRBV7-2 and TRBJ2-2, with TRBD1 matching over 7 bases. The CDR3 has 16 residues. V lost 3 bases to trimming and J lost 2 bases; unmatched junction nucleotides: 6. Germline lookup yields CDR1 SGHTA and CDR2 FQGNSA. CDR3 in amino acids: CASSFEGAFNTGELFF. CDR3 DNA: TGTGCCAGCAGCTTCGAGGGGGCGTTTAACACCGGGGAGCTGTTTTTT. The full variable domain, completed using reference TRBV7-2 and TRBJ2-2, is GAGVSQSPSNKVTEKGKDVELRCDPISGHTALYWYRQSLGQGLEFLIYFQGNSAPDKSGLPSDRFSAERTGGSVSTLTIQRTQQEDSAVYLCASSFEGAFNTGELFFGEGSRLTVL.

The chain uses TRBV29-1 and TRBJ1-1; TRBD1 might be the D (6 bases). The germline V and J ends were trimmed by 5 bases and 4 bases, with 11 bases remaining between them. The germline gives CDR1 SQVTM, CDR2 ANQGSEA. This CDR3 spans 12 amino acids. For the CDR3, the DNA is TGCAGCGTTCGCGGACAGAGCACTGAAGCTTTCTTT. Its translation: CSVRGQSTEAFF.

This clone counts as medium-sized. The chain has TRBV7-3 and TRBJ2-1; 7 bases are a match to TRBD2. Germline CDR1 and CDR2: SGHTA and FQGTGA. With V trimmed by 2 bases and J by 0 bases, 13 bases remained unmatched. This CDR3 has 19 amino acids. The chain's CDR3 is CASSLGFVFGGDSYNEQFF. For the CDR3, the DNA is TGTGCCAGCAGCTTAGGGTTTGTGTTTGGGGGGGACTCCTACAATGAGCAGTTCTTC.

The rearrangement uses TRBV7-2 and TRBJ2-6; D remains unclear. In germline, CDR1 is SGHTA, CDR2 FQGNSA. Trimming cost V 1 base and J 1 base, with 11 bases left between them. The CDR3 is made up of 17 amino acids. CDR3 region: CASSLESGRSGANVLTF. As DNA, the CDR3 is TGTGCCAGCAGCTTAGAGTCTGGGCGATCTGGGGCCAACGTCCTGACTTTC. Drawing the rest from reference TRBV7-2 and TRBJ2-6, the complete variable domain is GAGVSQSPSNKVTEKGKDVELRCDPISGHTALYWYRQSLGQGLEFLIYFQGNSAPDKSGLPSDRFSAERTGGSVSTLTIQRTQQEDSAVYLCASSLESGRSGANVLTFGAGSRLTVL.

The genes are TRBV28 and TRBJ1-4, with a possible D match to TRBD1 (6 bases). V dropped 7 bases and J dropped 8 bases, with 11 bases sitting between them. Germline V gives CDR1 MDHEN, CDR2 SYDVKM. The CDR3 length is 12 residues. CDR3 protein: CASNRVGEKLFF. The CDR3, as DNA: TGTGCCAGCAACAGGGTGGGGGAAAAACTGTTTTTT.